The 20 T cell receptor beta chains below were found in one sample sequenced in a study of OX40 agonist ivuxolimab in advanced cancers. Assay used: immunoSEQ multiplex PCR; TCRdb lists only in-frame clones, some missing. The data contain about 65,000 clones, around 87% of them singletons. The source was CD4+ or CD8+ T cells sorted from blood, collected in a trial of the OX40 agonist ivuxolimab. The origin of the receptors is an adult with an advanced solid tumor such as melanoma, head and neck, liver or kidney cancer.

The V gene is TRBV30, the J gene TRBJ1-1; D gene unclear. Germline V gene sequence: CDR1 GTSNPN, CDR2 SVGIG (reference sequence). V was shortened by 3 bases and J by 1 base, with 6 bases between the two germline ends. The CDR3 length is 12 residues. The CDR3 DNA follows: TGTGCCTGGAGGAACCAGAACACTGAAGCTTTCTTT. Protein product: CAWRNQNTEAFF.

This clone appeared a few times. This rearrangement joins TRBV10-2 to TRBJ2-7; D unresolved. Deletions cut 7 bases from V and 2 bases from J, with 12 bases between. The CDR3 is 13 amino acids. Germline assignment: CDR1 WSHSY and CDR2 SAAADI. The CDR3 coding sequence is TGCGCCAGCATCTCCGAGGTGACCTACGAGCAGTACTTC. The encoded protein is CASISEVTYEQYF.

The V call is TRBV5-8, the J call TRBJ1-3; unclear D gene. The CDR3 loop spans 14 amino acids. Trimming left V 0 bases short and J 5 bases short, with 9 bases between. The germline gives CDR1 SGHTS, CDR2 YDEGEE. In DNA, the CDR3 is TGTGCCAGCAGCTTGGCTGGCCTTAGAAACACCATATATTTT. Translating gives CASSLAGLRNTIYF. Full variable domain (outside the CDR3, taken from reference TRBV5-8 and TRBJ1-3): EAGVTQSPTHLIKTRGQQATLRCSPISGHTSVYWYQQALGLGLQFLLWYDEGEERNRGNFPPRFSGRQFPNYSSELNVNALELEDSALYLCASSLAGLRNTIYFGEGSWLTVV.

This chain uses TRBV7-9 with TRBJ1-6; D call uncertain. Trimming cost V 1 base and J 2 bases, with 6 bases left between them. CDR1 is SEHNR and CDR2 is FQNEAQ in the germline V gene (reference sequence). The CDR3 covers 15 residues. In DNA form, the CDR3 reads TGTGCCAGCAGCTTAGGGGAGACCTATAATTCACCCCTCCACTTT. Translating gives CASSLGETYNSPLHF. The full variable domain, in which reference TRBV7-9 and TRBJ1-6 provide the parts outside the CDR3, is DTGVSQNPRHKITKRGQNVTFRCDPISEHNRLYWYRQTLGQGPEFLTYFQNEAQLEKSRLLSDRFSAERPKGSFSTLEIQRTEQGDSAMYLCASSLGETYNSPLHFGNGTRLTVT.

The V gene is TRBV5-1, the J gene TRBJ2-7, with D unclear. Germline lookup yields CDR1 SGHRS and CDR2 YFSETQ. The CDR3 length is 17 residues. Trimming left V 4 bases short and J 0 bases short, with 20 bases between. CDR3 sequence: CASSPRPSAASSYEQYF. The CDR3, as DNA: TGCGCCAGCAGCCCCAGGCCCTCCGCGGCGAGCTCCTACGAGCAGTACTTC.

V gene TRBV7-2 combines with J gene TRBJ1-6, with TRBD1 matching 8 bases. V was clipped by 0 bases and J by 6 bases; unmatched bases: 1. The germline gives CDR1 SGHTA, CDR2 FQGNSA. This CDR3 is built from 15 residues. The DNA of the CDR3 is TGTGCCAGCAGCTTAGCCGGACAGGGTAATTCACCCCTCCACTTT. It specifies CASSLAGQGNSPLHF.

The chain employs TRBV5-1 and TRBJ2-3; D ambiguous. The CDR3 covers 13 residues. Germline assignment: CDR1 SGHRS and CDR2 YFSETQ. Between the trimmed V and J ends, which lost 7 bases and 0 bases, there was a span of 9 bases. The CDR3 loop is CASRGVSTDTQYF. In DNA form, the CDR3 reads TGCGCCAGCCGTGGGGTGAGCACAGATACGCAGTATTTT. The variable domain in full, with the rest retrieved from reference TRBV5-1 and TRBJ2-3, is KAGVTQTPRYLIKTRGQQVTLSCSPISGHRSVSWYQQTPGQGLQFLFEYFSETQRNKGNFPGRFSGRQFSNSRSEMNVSTLELGDSALYLCASRGVSTDTQYFGPGTRLTVL.

This clone was detected only once. The CDR3 DNA follows: TGTGCCTGGAGTCTTCCCCCCTTACAGGGAATCAATGAAAAACTGTTTTTT. Translated: CAWSLPPLQGINEKLFF. The chain joins TRBV30 to TRBJ1-4; TRBD1 might be the D (6 bases). Trimming took off 2 bases at V and 5 bases at J, with 21 bases between the two ends. CDR3 length: 17 amino acids. The V gene's germline CDR1 is GTSNPN and CDR2 SVGIG (reference sequence).

The chain has TRBV5-8 and TRBJ2-7, with TRBD2 matching 7 bases. J lost 6 bases, V lost 4 bases, and 10 bases had no gene match. Germline lookup yields CDR1 SGHTS and CDR2 YDEGEE. The CDR3 loop spans 14 amino acids. The CDR3 DNA follows: TGTGCCAGCAGCCCAAGGACTAGTTTCCGCGAGCAGTACTTC. It encodes CASSPRTSFREQYF.

This chain joins TRBV5-1 and TRBJ2-1; the D is unclear. V was shortened by 4 bases and J by 0 bases, with 11 bases between the two germline ends. The germline V gene encodes CDR1 SGHRS and CDR2 YFSETQ. The CDR3 covers 15 residues. CDR3 region: CASSEGSSSYNEQFF. The CDR3 region has the DNA TGCGCCAGCAGCGAAGGCTCAAGCTCCTACAATGAGCAGTTCTTC. Full variable domain (outside the CDR3, taken from reference TRBV5-1 and TRBJ2-1): KAGVTQTPRYLIKTRGQQVTLSCSPISGHRSVSWYQQTPGQGLQFLFEYFSETQRNKGNFPGRFSGRQFSNSRSEMNVSTLELGDSALYLCASSEGSSSYNEQFFGPGTRLTVL.

The V and J genes are TRBV5-8 and TRBJ2-1; no firm D call. This CDR3 region has 12 residues. Germline CDR1 reads SGHTS; CDR2 reads YDEGEE. Trimming removed 1 base from V and 14 bases from J, with 13 bases in between. The CDR3 nucleotides read TGTGCCAGCAGCTTGCGCGGAATGTTGGAGTTCTTC. It is translated as CASSLRGMLEFF. The variable domain in full, with the rest retrieved from reference TRBV5-8 and TRBJ2-1, is EAGVTQSPTHLIKTRGQQATLRCSPISGHTSVYWYQQALGLGLQFLLWYDEGEERNRGNFPPRFSGRQFPNYSSELNVNALELEDSALYLCASSLRGMLEFFGPGTRLTVL.

The genes are TRBV25-1 and TRBJ2-3; the D is unclear. V gave up 1 base and J gave up 4 bases, with 3 bases separating them. The CDR3 consists of 12 residues. Germline V gene data show CDR1 as MGHDK and CDR2 as SYGVNS. CDR3 nucleotide sequence: TGTGCCAGCAGTGAATCTGCAGATACGCAGTATTTT. It yields the protein CASSESADTQYF.

This clone was seen a single time. The gene calls are TRBV6-6 and TRBJ2-7; 11 positions agree with TRBD1. The CDR3 has 13 amino acids. V shed 8 bases and J 3 bases; nucleotides not matched to a gene: 3. Germline loops: CDR1 MNHNY, CDR2 SVGAGI (reference sequence). The CDR3: CASEGQGGYEQYF. The DNA of the CDR3 is TGTGCCAGCGAGGGACAGGGGGGCTACGAGCAGTACTTC.

V usage is TRBV29-1 and J usage is TRBJ2-5; no clear D. V gave up 0 bases and J gave up 0 bases, with 11 bases separating them. The CDR3 is 15 residues long. Germline loops: CDR1 SQVTM, CDR2 ANQGSEA. The CDR3 spells CSVEDTAWYQETQYF. DNA for the CDR3: TGCAGCGTTGAAGATACAGCATGGTACCAAGAGACCCAGTACTTC.

The table lists this clone with a count of one. The rearrangement joins TRBV9 to TRBJ1-5; D gene uncertain. Germline V lookup: CDR1 SGDLS, CDR2 YYNGEE. The CDR3 loop spans 16 amino acids. V lost 0 bases and J 0 bases, leaving 10 bases between the germline ends. Here the CDR3 reads CASSVDTVNSNQPQHF. The CDR3 DNA sequence: TGTGCCAGCAGCGTAGACACAGTCAATAGCAATCAGCCCCAGCATTTT.

The J gene is TRBJ2-2, the V gene TRBV19; D is possibly TRBD2 (6 bases). This CDR3 has 13 residues. Trimming cost V 3 bases and J 7 bases, with 9 bases left between them. Per the germline V gene, CDR1 is LNHDA and CDR2 is SQIVND (reference sequence). The CDR3 DNA reads as TGTGCCAGTAGTATGTTGGGAGGCGGGGAGCTGTTTTTT. Protein sequence: CASSMLGGGELFF.

The V call is TRBV14, the J call TRBJ2-7; perhaps TRBD1 as D (5 bases). The CDR3 is made up of 12 amino acids. V lost 4 bases and J 6 bases, leaving 10 bases between the germline ends. In germline, CDR1 is SGHDN, CDR2 FVKESK. In nucleotides, the CDR3 is TGTGCCAGCAGCCTTAGTCAGGGCGAGCAGTACTTC. Translation: CASSLSQGEQYF.

The chain couples TRBV7-8 to TRBJ2-1; D is unclear. The V gene's germline CDR1 is SGHVS and CDR2 FQNEAQ. This CDR3 region has 14 residues. V gave up 1 base and J gave up 9 bases, with 13 bases separating them. The CDR3 nucleotides are TGTGCCAGCAGCTTAGTGGAAGCGAAGGCTGAGCAGTTCTTC. Translated, it gives CASSLVEAKAEQFF.

The chain employs TRBV5-8 and TRBJ1-6; D ambiguous. Per germline, CDR1 SGHTS and CDR2 YDEGEE. CDR3 length: 15 residues. V gave up 4 bases and J gave up 4 bases, with 12 bases separating them. As DNA, the CDR3 is TGTGCCAGCAGCGCCTACGGCGGATATAATTCACCCCTCCACTTT. Translated, it gives CASSAYGGYNSPLHF.

This clone was seen just once. The J gene is TRBJ2-7, the V gene TRBV13; TRBD1 matches 12 bases. V shed 4 bases, J shed 6 bases, and the junction held 13 bases outside the gene matches. This CDR3 is 17 amino acids long. Germline-derived CDR1 and CDR2 are PRHDT and FYEKMQ (reference sequence). Written as DNA, the CDR3 is TGTGCCAGCAGCTACGGTAATCGTGGGACAGGGGGCCTCGAGCAGTACTTC. It codes for CASSYGNRGTGGLEQYF. Together with reference TRBV13 and TRBJ2-7, the CDR3 gives the full variable domain: AAGVIQSPRHLIKEKRETATLKCYPIPRHDTVYWYQQGPGQDPQFLISFYEKMQSDKGSIPDRFSAQQFSDYHSELNMSSLELGDSALYFCASSYGNRGTGGLEQYFGPGTRLTVT.